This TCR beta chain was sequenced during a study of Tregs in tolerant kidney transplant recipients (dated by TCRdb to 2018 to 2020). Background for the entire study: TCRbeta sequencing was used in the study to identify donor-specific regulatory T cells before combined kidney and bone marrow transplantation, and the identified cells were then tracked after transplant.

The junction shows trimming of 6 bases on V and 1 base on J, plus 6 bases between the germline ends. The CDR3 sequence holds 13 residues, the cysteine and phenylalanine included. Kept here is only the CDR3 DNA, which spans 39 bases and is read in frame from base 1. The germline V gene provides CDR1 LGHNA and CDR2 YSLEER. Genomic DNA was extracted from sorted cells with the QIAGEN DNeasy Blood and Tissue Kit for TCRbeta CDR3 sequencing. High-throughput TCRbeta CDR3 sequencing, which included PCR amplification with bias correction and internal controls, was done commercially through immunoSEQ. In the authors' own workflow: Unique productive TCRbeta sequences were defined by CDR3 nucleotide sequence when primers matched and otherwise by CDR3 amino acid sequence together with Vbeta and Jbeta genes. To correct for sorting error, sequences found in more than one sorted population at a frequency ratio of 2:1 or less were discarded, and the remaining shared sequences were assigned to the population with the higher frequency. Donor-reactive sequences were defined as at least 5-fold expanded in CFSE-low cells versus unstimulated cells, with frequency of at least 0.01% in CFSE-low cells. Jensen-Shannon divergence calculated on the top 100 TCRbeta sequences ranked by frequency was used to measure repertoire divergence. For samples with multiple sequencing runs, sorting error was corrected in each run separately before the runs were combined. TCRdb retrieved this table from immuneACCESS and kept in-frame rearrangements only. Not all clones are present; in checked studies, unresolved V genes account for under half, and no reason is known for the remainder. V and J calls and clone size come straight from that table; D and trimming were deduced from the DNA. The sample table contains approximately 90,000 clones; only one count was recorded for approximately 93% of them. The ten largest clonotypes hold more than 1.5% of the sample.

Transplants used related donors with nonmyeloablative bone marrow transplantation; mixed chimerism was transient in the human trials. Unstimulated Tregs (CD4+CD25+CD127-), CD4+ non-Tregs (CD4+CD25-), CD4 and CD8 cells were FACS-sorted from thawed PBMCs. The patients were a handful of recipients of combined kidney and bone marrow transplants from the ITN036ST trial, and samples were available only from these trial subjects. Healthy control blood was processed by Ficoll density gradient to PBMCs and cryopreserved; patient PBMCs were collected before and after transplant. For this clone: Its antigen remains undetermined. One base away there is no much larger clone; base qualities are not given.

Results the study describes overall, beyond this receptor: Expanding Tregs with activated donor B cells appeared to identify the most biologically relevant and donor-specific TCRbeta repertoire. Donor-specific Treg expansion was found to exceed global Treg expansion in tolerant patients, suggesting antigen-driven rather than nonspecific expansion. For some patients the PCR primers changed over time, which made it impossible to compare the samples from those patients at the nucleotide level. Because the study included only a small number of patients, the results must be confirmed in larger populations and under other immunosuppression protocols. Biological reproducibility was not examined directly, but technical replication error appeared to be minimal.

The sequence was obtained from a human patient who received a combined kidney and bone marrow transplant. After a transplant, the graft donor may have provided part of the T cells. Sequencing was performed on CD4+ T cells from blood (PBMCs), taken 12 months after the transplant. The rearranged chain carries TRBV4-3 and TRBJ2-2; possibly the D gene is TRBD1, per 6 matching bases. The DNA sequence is TGCGCCAGCAGGGACAGGAACACCGGGGAGCTGTTTTTT. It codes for CASRDRNTGELFF.